A single sample gave rise to the 11 T cell receptor beta chains below, sequenced in a study of pediatric ulcerative colitis (dated by TCRdb to 2018 to 2020). The method behind the library was the immunoSEQ multiplex PCR assay. Not all clones reach the TCRdb copy of this immuneACCESS table, which keeps in-frame sequences only. Checked studies attribute under half of the gap to unresolved V genes and leave the rest unexplained. In this sample the table shows approximately 9,000 clones, over 75% of which occur a single time. Together, the top ten hold around 7% of the sample. Sequencing input: blood. Receptors originate from a girl between 10 and 17 years old with moderate ulcerative colitis.

This clone occurred a few times. The chain uses TRBV5-1 and TRBJ1-5; D not resolved. The CDR3 contains 13 residues. Between the trimmed V and J ends, which lost 5 bases and 5 bases, there was a span of 11 bases. Germline V lookup: CDR1 SGHRS, CDR2 YFSETQ. The CDR3 protein is CASRIGGDQPQHF. CDR3 DNA: TGCGCCAGCAGAATTGGTGGGGATCAGCCCCAGCATTTT.

The gene calls are TRBV5-1 and TRBJ1-1; D gene unclear. Germline V gene lookup returns CDR1 SGHRS and CDR2 YFSETQ. The length of the CDR3 is 13 residues. Trimming cost V 3 bases and J 1 base, with 7 bases left between them. For the CDR3, the DNA is TGCGCCAGCAGCTCACAAACGAACACTGAAGCTTTCTTT. Protein sequence: CASSSQTNTEAFF.

In DNA, the CDR3 is TGTGCCAGCAGTTTATCGAGCGGGAGTGGGGTCTATGAGCAGTTCTTC. Translating it yields CASSLSSGSGVYEQFF. The chain couples TRBV27 to TRBJ2-1; 8 bases match TRBD2. CDR1 and CDR2 from the germline V gene are MNHEY and SMNVEV (reference sequence). Trimming cost V 0 bases and J 8 bases; bases outside gene matches: 9. The CDR3 is made up of 16 amino acids.

V usage is TRBV5-1 and J usage is TRBJ2-7; TRBD1 or TRBD2 may be the D gene (5 bases each). V lost 0 bases to trimming and J lost 6 bases, with 16 bases between them. The CDR3 sequence is 15 residues long. Germline-derived CDR1 and CDR2 are SGHRS and YFSETQ. DNA of the CDR3: TGCGCCAGCAGCTTGGTTGGGGGAAAGGGGACCGAGCAGTACTTC. Protein sequence: CASSLVGGKGTEQYF.

The table lists this clone with a count of one. The chain recombines TRBV19 with TRBJ2-7; a weak D match, TRBD2 (6 bases). This CDR3 comprises 11 residues. Between the trimmed V and J ends, which lost 3 bases and 7 bases, there was a span of 7 bases. Germline CDR1 LNHDA, CDR2 SQIVND (reference sequence). CDR3 amino acids: CASSIGGEQYF. The CDR3 DNA is TGTGCCAGTAGTATTGGAGGGGAGCAGTACTTC.

The chain joins TRBV6-5 to TRBJ1-1; no definite D call. Germline assignment: CDR1 MNHEY and CDR2 SVGAGI. CDR3 size: 15 residues. Trimming removed 2 bases at V and 3 bases at J, with 13 bases between. CDR3 region: CASSYLRTLYTEAFF. The CDR3 nucleotides are TGTGCCAGCAGTTACCTCCGGACCCTATACACTGAAGCTTTCTTT.

This chain connects TRBV2 to TRBJ1-1, with D hard to call. This CDR3 is built from 14 residues. Germline V gives CDR1 SNHLY, CDR2 FYNNEI. Trimming removed 6 bases at V and 0 bases at J, with 11 bases between. CDR3 region: CASSPLQLNTEAFF. For the CDR3, the DNA is TGTGCCAGCAGCCCATTACAACTGAACACTGAAGCTTTCTTT. Supplemented by reference TRBV2 and TRBJ1-1, the full variable domain reads EPEVTQTPSHQVTQMGQEVILRCVPISNHLYFYWYRQILGQKVEFLVSFYNNEISEKSEIFDDQFSVERPDGSNFTLKIRSTKLEDSAMYFCASSPLQLNTEAFFGQGTRLTVV.

The chain has TRBV18 and TRBJ1-2; the D gene is possibly TRBD1 (6 bases). This CDR3 region has 15 residues. V lost 2 bases, J lost 2 bases, and 12 bases lay in between. CDR1 KGHSH and CDR2 LQKENI come from the germline V gene. This chain's CDR3 is CASSPGAGANYGYTF. Here the CDR3 DNA reads TGTGCCAGCTCACCAGGGGCAGGGGCGAACTATGGCTACACCTTC.

This chain joins TRBV6-1 and TRBJ1-1; D not resolved. The ends were cut back, 1 base at V and 5 bases at J, with 5 bases in the middle. Germline V gives CDR1 MNHNS, CDR2 SASEGT. The CDR3 is made up of 12 amino acids. CDR3 nucleotides: TGTGCCAGCAGTGAAGTCTTAACTGAAGCTTTCTTT. Its translation: CASSEVLTEAFF.

V is TRBV11-1 and J is TRBJ2-5, with D possibly being TRBD1 (6 bases). The V gene lost 4 bases and the J gene lost 5 bases, with 11 bases spanning the gap. Germline CDR1 reads SGHAT; CDR2 reads FQDESV (reference sequence). The CDR3 consists of 13 residues. CDR3 loop: CASSSGQWETQYF. DNA for the CDR3: TGTGCCAGCAGCTCAGGACAGTGGGAGACCCAGTACTTC. Full variable domain (remainder filled in from reference TRBV11-1 and TRBJ2-5): EAEVAQSPRYKITEKSQAVAFWCDPISGHATLYWYRQILGQGPELLVQFQDESVVDDSQLPKDRFSAERLKGVDSTLKIQPAELGDSAMYLCASSSGQWETQYFGPGTRLLVL.

The V and J genes are TRBV6-5 and TRBJ1-2, with D possibly being TRBD1 (6 bases). Germline V gives CDR1 MNHEY, CDR2 SVGAGI. The CDR3 has 14 amino acids. V gave up 7 bases and J gave up 4 bases, with 16 bases separating them. CDR3 loop: CASTMGPGAYGYTF. The CDR3, as DNA: TGTGCCAGCACCATGGGACCGGGGGCCTATGGCTACACCTTC.